The following is a TCR beta chain sequence with its context. TCRdb re-called the 5' RACE reads with MiXCR, one entry per CDR3 protein. This repertoire shows roughly 720,000 distinct CDR3 sequences, about 18% found once; its top ten account for around 14%. The CDR3 totals 13 residues. Germline CDR1 reads SEHNR; CDR2 reads FQNEAQ (reference sequence). V lost 4 bases, J lost 3 bases, and 10 bases lay in between. These data come from a study of identical twins. These data also featured in a second study, about T cells expressing NK-cell markers. That paper states: According to the study, TCR beta repertoires originated from sorted CD3+CD56+NKG2C+, CD3+CD56+NKG2C- and CD3+CD56-NKG2C+ T cells.

The sample was PBMCs. The receptor comes from a woman aged 18 to 35 in good health. The chain joins TRBV7-9 to TRBJ2-7, with no clear D. The CDR3 DNA follows: TGTGCCAGCAGCTCAGGACCCGACTACGAGCAGTACTTC. Protein: CASSSGPDYEQYF.